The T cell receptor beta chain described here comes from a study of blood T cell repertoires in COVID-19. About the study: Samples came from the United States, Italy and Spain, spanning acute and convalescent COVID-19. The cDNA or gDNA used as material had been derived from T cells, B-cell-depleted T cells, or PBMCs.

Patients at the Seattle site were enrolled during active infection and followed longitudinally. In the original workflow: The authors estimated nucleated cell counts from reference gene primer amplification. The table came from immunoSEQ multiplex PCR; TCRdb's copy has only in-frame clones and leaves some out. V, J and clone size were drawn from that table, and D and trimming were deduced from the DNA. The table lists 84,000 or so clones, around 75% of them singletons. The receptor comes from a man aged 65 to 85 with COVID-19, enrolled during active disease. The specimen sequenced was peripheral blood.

The CDR3 sequence: CASSLGRGRETQYF. In DNA, the CDR3 is TGTGCCAGCAGCTTAGGCAGGGGAAGGGAGACCCAGTACTTC. The chain couples TRBV7-2 to TRBJ2-5, with D perhaps matching TRBD1 (6 bases). Germline lookup yields CDR1 SGHTA and CDR2 FQGNSA. CDR3 length equals 14 residues. V was cut by 1 base and J by 5 bases, with 11 bases left in between.